This TCR beta chain originates from a study of graft-versus-host responses after intestinal transplantation. The CDR3 totals 14 residues. Trimming cost V 1 base and J 4 bases, with 11 bases left between them. Germline V lookup: CDR1 SGHDT, CDR2 YYEEEE. About this clone itself: The antigen is undetermined.

TCRdb's copy holds only in-frame clones and misses some; the assay was immunoSEQ multiplex PCR. This sample has nearly 90,000 clones, with roughly four fifths found just once. Study-level findings and limits: There were GvH clones found in recipient marrow, and some of them appeared first in ileum or blood.

The chain carries TRBV5-6 and TRBJ1-2, with D unclear. Sequenced material: unstimulated CD8+ T cells sorted from spleen or lymph node cells, taken before intestinal transplant. The origin of this receptor is a human donor who received an intestinal transplant. DNA of the CDR3: TGTGCCAGCAGCTTGTTGGAGATCCCCTATGGCTACACCTTC. Its protein product is CASSLLEIPYGYTF.